This T cell receptor (beta chain) was captured by sequencing in a study of blood T cell repertoires in COVID-19. Study background: COVID-19 samples collected from the United States, Italy and Spain covered acute and convalescent phases.

V lost 4 bases and J lost 7, with 17 bases in between. Germline-derived CDR1 and CDR2 are LNHDA and SQIVND (reference sequence). The CDR3 totals 15 residues. TCRdb keeps only in-frame clones here, not all; method: immunoSEQ multiplex PCR. The sample shows approximately 310,000 clones, around 87% of them seen only once. V gene TRBV19 combines with J gene TRBJ1-5; perhaps TRBD1 as D (6 bases). The sequence was collected from a man between 50 and 59 years old with active or convalescent COVID-19. Sequencing was done on a sample of peripheral blood. For the CDR3, the DNA is TGTGCCAGTAGTACCCAGACAGGTTTGGGGCAGCCCCAGCATTTT. Amino acid sequence: CASSTQTGLGQPQHF.